This entry concerns a single TCR beta chain. The V gene's germline CDR1 is SGHRS and CDR2 YFSETQ. The V gene lost 0 bases and the J gene lost 4 bases, with 12 bases spanning the gap. The CDR3 sequence is 15 residues long. This entry is derived from a study of glioma-infiltrating T cells after dendritic cell vaccination. Profiled with immunoSEQ multiplex PCR; TCRdb holds only in-frame clones, not every one. The table includes around 97,000 clones, roughly 79% detected once. The sample here was blood, taken before dendritic cell vaccination. This clonotype originated in a human donor with glioblastoma. The chain has TRBV5-1 and TRBJ2-3, with D possibly being TRBD2 (6 bases). The CDR3 is CASSLEAGRADTQYF. The CDR3, as DNA: TGCGCCAGCAGCTTGGAGGCGGGGAGAGCAGATACGCAGTATTTT.